This T cell receptor (beta chain) emerged from a study of spatial heterogeneity in lung cancer. Time point noted: sample taken at primary tumor resection. Samples came from some 71 TRACERx patients with untreated early-stage lung cancer. Sequencing of whole RNA from tumor, nontumor lung or frozen PBMC involved no sorting. CDR1 and CDR2 (germline): SGHTA, FQGNSA. This CDR3 is 13 amino acids long. Between the trimmed V and J ends, which lost 1 base and 7 bases, there was a span of 10 bases. MiXCR was run by TCRdb on the 5' RACE reads, yielding one entry per CDR3 protein. The sample has about 38,000 distinct CDR3 sequences; roughly 8% are singletons.

This rearrangement joins TRBV7-2 to TRBJ2-5; D call uncertain. The input for sequencing was PBMCs, taken at surgery. This TCR came from a male donor with early-stage non-small cell lung cancer. The CDR3 reads CASSLGVARTQYF. The DNA for the CDR3 is TGTGCCAGCAGCTTAGGGGTGGCCCGGACCCAGTACTTC.